The 15 T cell receptor beta chains given below trace back to one sample, sequenced in a study of blood T cell repertoires in COVID-19. TCRdb's copy holds only in-frame clones and misses some; the assay was immunoSEQ multiplex PCR. This sample has roughly 250,000 clones; roughly four fifths occur once, and the top ten carry 4% to 5%. The sample consisted of peripheral blood. These receptors all stem from a woman in her 70s with acute or convalescent COVID-19.

The chain couples TRBV3-1 (or the pseudogene TRBV3-2) to TRBJ2-5, with D perhaps TRBD2 (5 bases). Per germline, CDR1 LGHDT and CDR2 YNNKEL (reference sequence). The CDR3 is 13 residues long. Trimming took off 4 bases at V and 3 bases at J, with 9 bases between the two ends. CDR3 in amino acids: CASSLDGKETQYF. The CDR3 DNA reads as TGTGCCAGCAGCCTGGACGGGAAAGAGACCCAGTACTTC.

A single count supports this clone. The chain is built from TRBV19 and TRBJ1-6; 8 bases map to TRBD1. The CDR3 is made up of 14 amino acids. Trimming at V came to 7 bases and at J to 7 bases, leaving 6 bases not matched to a gene. From germline, CDR1 is LNHDA and CDR2 SQIVND (reference sequence). In DNA form, the CDR3 reads TGTGCCAGTAAGTCGACAGGGGTGAATTCACCCCTCCACTTT. It specifies CASKSTGVNSPLHF.

This clone showed up just once. This chain uses TRBV7-2 with TRBJ2-5; 15 positions agree with TRBD2. The CDR3 consists of 17 residues. J was trimmed by 5 bases and V by 5 bases; bases with no gene match: 9. The germline V gene has CDR1 SGHTA and CDR2 FQGNSA. The CDR3 region has the DNA TGTGCCAGCAGCGCCGGAGGGACTAGCGGGGGGAGGGAGACCCAGTACTTC. This translates into CASSAGGTSGGRETQYF.

This clone came up a few times. The genes are TRBV18 and TRBJ1-1, with 7 bases matching TRBD1. The CDR3 has 14 amino acids. Trimming removed 4 bases from V and 3 bases from J; junction bases left unmatched: 5. CDR1 and CDR2 from the germline V gene are KGHSH and LQKENI. The chain's CDR3 is CASSLLDRDTEAFF. The CDR3, as DNA: TGTGCCAGCTCACTTCTCGACAGGGACACTGAAGCTTTCTTT.

A word on this clone: The same CDR3 arises from other DNA sequences in this sample as well. The chain couples TRBV18 to TRBJ1-5; D is perhaps TRBD1 (6 bases). Germline V lookup: CDR1 KGHSH, CDR2 LQKENI. The V and J ends lost 4 bases and 3 bases respectively, with 10 bases between them. The CDR3 contains 14 residues. CDR3 coding DNA: TGTGCCAGCTCACTAGGACAGCCCAATCAGCCCCAGCATTTT. This sequence encodes CASSLGQPNQPQHF.

CDR3 nucleotide sequence: TGCGCCAGCAGCCAAGATCTAGGCACCTACACCGGGGAGCTGTTTTTT. Translation: CASSQDLGTYTGELFF. The rearrangement joins TRBV4-3 to TRBJ2-2; the D is unclear. V was pared by 0 bases and J by 3 bases, with 11 bases between. Looked up from germline, CDR1 is LGHNA and CDR2 is YSLEER. This CDR3 comprises 16 residues.

J is TRBJ2-5 and V is TRBV5-5; perhaps TRBD1 as D (5 bases). CDR3 length equals 13 residues. CDR1 is SGHKS, CDR2 YYEKEE, per germline (reference sequence). Trimming shortened V by 0 bases and J by 3 bases, and 6 bases separated the two germline ends. CDR3 loop: CASSLGQKETQYF. The CDR3 coding sequence is TGTGCCAGCAGCTTGGGACAGAAAGAGACCCAGTACTTC. Together with reference TRBV5-5 and TRBJ2-5, the CDR3 gives the full variable domain: DAGVTQSPTHLIKTRGQQVTLRCSPISGHKSVSWYQQVLGQGPQFIFQYYEKEERGRGNFPDRFSARQFPNYSSELNVNALLLGDSALYLCASSLGQKETQYFGPGTRLLVL.

This chain links TRBV28 with TRBJ1-5; 8 bases fit TRBD1. The ends lost 6 bases at V and 6 bases at J; junction bases unmatched: 4. CDR1 and CDR2 from the germline V gene are MDHEN and SYDVKM. The CDR3 has 13 residues. CDR3 DNA sequence: TGTGCCAGCAGACAGACAGGGGCTCAGCCCCAGCATTTT. Its translation is CASRQTGAQPQHF. The variable domain in full, completed from reference TRBV28 and TRBJ1-5, reads DVKVTQSSRYLVKRTGEKVFLECVQDMDHENMFWYRQDPGLGLRLIYFSYDVKMKEKGDIPEGYSVSREKKERFSLILESASTNQTSMYLCASRQTGAQPQHFGDGTRLSIL.

The chain recombines TRBV6-2 or TRBV6-3 with TRBJ1-5, with a possible D match to TRBD1 (6 bases). This CDR3 region has 15 residues. Trimming pared 6 bases from V and 0 bases from J, leaving 12 bases between. Germline V CDR1 and CDR2: MNHEY, SVGEGT. The CDR3 DNA reads as TGTGCCAGCAGCCATACAGGGATTAGCAATCAGCCCCAGCATTTT. Its protein product is CASSHTGISNQPQHF.

This clone has just one count. Other DNA variants within this sample encode the same CDR3. The rearrangement uses TRBV29-1 and TRBJ1-5; no definite D call. Germline V gene sequence: CDR1 SQVTM, CDR2 ANQGSEA. The V and J ends lost 4 bases and 0 bases respectively, with 7 bases between them. The CDR3 covers 13 residues. This CDR3 reads CSVGGNSNQPQHF. CDR3 in DNA: TGCAGCGTTGGCGGGAATAGCAATCAGCCCCAGCATTTT.

The chain uses TRBV9 and TRBJ1-2; D is perhaps TRBD1 (5 bases). Germline V gene lookup returns CDR1 SGDLS and CDR2 YYNGEE. The V end lost 5 bases, the J end lost 6 bases, and 11 bases lay between the germline ends. This CDR3 region has 12 residues. CDR3 in DNA: TGTGCCAGCAGTGGTTGGGGGGATGGCTACACCTTC. Protein sequence: CASSGWGDGYTF.

The CDR3 coding sequence is TGTGCCAGATACCGGGACTTTGGCTACACCTTC. Translating it yields CARYRDFGYTF. This chain uses TRBV30 with TRBJ1-2; possible D gene TRBD1, 5 bases. Trimming took off 8 bases at V and 7 bases at J, with 14 bases between the two ends. Germline CDR1 is GTSNPN and CDR2 is SVGIG (reference sequence). This CDR3 is 11 amino acids long.

This chain connects TRBV2 to TRBJ1-6, with D possibly being TRBD1 (6 bases). The ends were cut back, 3 bases at V and 4 bases at J, with 10 bases in the middle. This CDR3 has 15 residues. Looked up from germline, CDR1 is SNHLY and CDR2 is FYNNEI. The DNA for the CDR3 is TGTGCCAGCAGTGAGAACAGGGTTTATAATTCACCCCTCCACTTT. Translated: CASSENRVYNSPLHF.

Comments on this clone: In the same sample, other DNA sequences code for this CDR3. The V call is TRBV28, the J call TRBJ1-2; the D gene is possibly TRBD1 (5 bases). CDR1 and CDR2 from the germline V gene are MDHEN and SYDVKM. This CDR3 comprises 13 residues. Trimming removed 3 bases from V and 2 bases from J, with 7 bases in between. The CDR3 DNA follows: TGTGCCAGCAGTTTGGGGCAGAACTATGGCTACACCTTC. This gives the protein CASSLGQNYGYTF.

This clone appeared a few times. The CDR3 reads CASSQAGFEAFF. The CDR3 coding sequence is TGTGCCAGCAGCCAAGCAGGGTTTGAAGCTTTCTTT. The J gene is TRBJ1-1, the V gene TRBV3-1 (or the pseudogene TRBV3-2); D possibly corresponds to TRBD1 (5 bases). Germline lookup yields CDR1 LGHDT and CDR2 YNNKEL (reference sequence). V was shortened by 1 base and J by 7 bases, with 7 bases between the two germline ends. CDR3 size: 12 residues.